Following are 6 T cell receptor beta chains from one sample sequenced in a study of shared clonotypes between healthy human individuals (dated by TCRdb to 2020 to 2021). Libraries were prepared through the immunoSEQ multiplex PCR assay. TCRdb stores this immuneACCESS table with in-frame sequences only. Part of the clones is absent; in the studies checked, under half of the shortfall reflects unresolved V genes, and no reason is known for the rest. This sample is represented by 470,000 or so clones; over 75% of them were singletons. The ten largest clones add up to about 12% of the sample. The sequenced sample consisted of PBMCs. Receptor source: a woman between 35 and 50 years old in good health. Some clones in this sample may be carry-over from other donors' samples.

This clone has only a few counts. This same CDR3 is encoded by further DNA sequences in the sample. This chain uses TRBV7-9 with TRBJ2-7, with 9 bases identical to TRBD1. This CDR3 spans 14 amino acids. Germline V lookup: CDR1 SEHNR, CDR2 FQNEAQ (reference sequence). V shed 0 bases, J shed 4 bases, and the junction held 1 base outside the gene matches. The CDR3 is CASSLAGQGYEQYF. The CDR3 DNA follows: TGTGCCAGCAGCTTAGCGGGACAGGGATACGAGCAGTACTTC.

The CDR3 region is CAWSAEGAGTDTQYF. The CDR3, as DNA: TGTGCCTGGAGTGCCGAGGGAGCGGGCACAGATACGCAGTATTTT. This chain connects TRBV30 to TRBJ2-3, with a possible D match to TRBD2 (5 bases). The V and J ends lost 1 base and 1 base respectively, with 12 bases between them. This CDR3 is built from 15 residues. The germline V gene has CDR1 GTSNPN and CDR2 SVGIG (reference sequence).

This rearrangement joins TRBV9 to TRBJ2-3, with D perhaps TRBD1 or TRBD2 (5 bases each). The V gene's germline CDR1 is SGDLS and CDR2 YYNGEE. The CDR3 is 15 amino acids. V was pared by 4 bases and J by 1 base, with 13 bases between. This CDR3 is CASSKVGDRTDTQYF. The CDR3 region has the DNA TGTGCCAGCAGCAAGGTAGGGGACCGCACAGATACGCAGTATTTT.

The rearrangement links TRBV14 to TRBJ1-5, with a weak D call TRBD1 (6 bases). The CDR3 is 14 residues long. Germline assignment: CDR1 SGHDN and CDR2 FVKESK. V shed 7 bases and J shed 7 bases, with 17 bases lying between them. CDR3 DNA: TGTGCCAGCACCAGTTGTGTGGACAGACAGCCCCAGCATTTT. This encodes CASTSCVDRQPQHF.

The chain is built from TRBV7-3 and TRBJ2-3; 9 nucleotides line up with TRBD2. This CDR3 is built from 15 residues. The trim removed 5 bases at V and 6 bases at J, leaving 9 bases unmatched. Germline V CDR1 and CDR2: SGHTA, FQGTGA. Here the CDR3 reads CASSLGSGSVDTQYF. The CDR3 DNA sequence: TGTGCCAGCAGCCTCGGTAGCGGGAGCGTGGATACGCAGTATTTT.

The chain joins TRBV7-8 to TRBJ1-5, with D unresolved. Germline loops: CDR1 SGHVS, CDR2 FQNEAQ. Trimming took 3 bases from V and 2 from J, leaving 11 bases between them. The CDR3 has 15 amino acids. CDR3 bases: TGTGCCAGCAGCTTCAATACGATAGGCAATCAGCCCCAGCATTTT. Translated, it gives CASSFNTIGNQPQHF.